Listed here is a single T cell receptor beta chain. The antigen it recognizes is unknown. No much larger clone is present one base from it, and per-base qualities are unavailable. TCRbeta CDR3 regions were amplified from genomic DNA by means of the immunoSEQ Assay, a bias-controlled multiplex PCR. The published analysis was carried out like this. The number of nucleated cells in each sample was estimated by amplification of reference gene primers within the assay. To quantify the absolute abundance of each unique TCRbeta CDR3 rearrangement, sequence reads were collapsed and filtered. Productive Simpson clonality was computed per sample as the square root of Simpson's diversity index over productive rearrangements. Not all clones reach the TCRdb copy of this immuneACCESS table, which keeps in-frame sequences only. Checked studies attribute under half of the gap to unresolved V genes and leave the rest unexplained. The V and J calls and clone size come from that table; D and trimming were worked out from the DNA. The table for this sample lists 300,000 to 450,000 clones; more than 75% of them were counted only once. Clones ranked in the top ten supply about 0.93% of the sample.

There are 16 amino acids in the CDR3, from cysteine to phenylalanine inclusive. Of all the DNA, just the CDR3 is kept, 48 bases in frame from base 1. V ends up 5 bases short and J 5 bases short, with an unmatched junction base count of 11. CDR1 and CDR2, looked up from the germline V gene (reference sequence), are SEHNR and FQNEAQ. This entry comes from a study of blood T cell repertoires in COVID-19 (dated by TCRdb to about 2020). Background for the entire study: Samples covering the acute and convalescent phases of COVID-19 were provided by collaborators in the United States, Italy and Spain. The material from the prospective study consisted of cDNA or gDNA derived from T cells, B-cell-depleted T cells, or PBMCs. The dataset comprised deeply sampled blood TCRbeta repertoires from subjects exposed to, actively infected with, or recovered from COVID-19. The repertoires were released in a freely available public database intended as a resource for research on the immune response to SARS-CoV-2. Samples were obtained from the ongoing ImmuneRACE study (first 160 participants) and from 1,000 to 1,500 subjects provided by 6 global collaborators. The sample metadata nearly always contained a de-identified subject ID, COVID-19 status, age in years and sex. Where available, HLA class I and class II types were taken from metadata supplied by the sample provider and were not determined by assay-based typing. What the authors observed across the whole study: How much clinical and demographic metadata was included differed by source and by participant, and the metadata was provided uncurated.

Enrolling through a virtual design, the prospective study's participants ranged in age from roughly 18 to 95 years and lived across around 25 United States geographic areas. In the prospective study, participants were assigned to cohorts based on the clinical history participants reported in a screening survey and a study questionnaire. For ImmuneRACE Cohort 3, a participant was defined as recovered based on two consecutive negative NP/OP PCR tests, clearance by a healthcare professional, or resolution of symptoms. Mobile phlebotomists in the prospective study collected whole blood, serum and a nasopharyngeal or oropharyngeal swab from every participant. Additional blood draws and questionnaires over an approximately two-month period could optionally be provided by prospective study participants. Prospective study blood samples were shipped either frozen or at room temperature before DNA extraction.

The sample consisted of PBMCs or T cells enriched from blood (not recorded which). The TCR was taken from a woman aged 25 to 39 who had recovered from COVID-19. In this chain, TRBV7-9 is recombined with TRBJ2-7, with TRBD2 identical over 11 junction bases. The CDR3 has the sequence CASSVLAGDPTNEQYF. The sequenced DNA: TGTGCCAGCAGCGTACTAGCGGGGGATCCTACGAACGAGCAGTACTTC.